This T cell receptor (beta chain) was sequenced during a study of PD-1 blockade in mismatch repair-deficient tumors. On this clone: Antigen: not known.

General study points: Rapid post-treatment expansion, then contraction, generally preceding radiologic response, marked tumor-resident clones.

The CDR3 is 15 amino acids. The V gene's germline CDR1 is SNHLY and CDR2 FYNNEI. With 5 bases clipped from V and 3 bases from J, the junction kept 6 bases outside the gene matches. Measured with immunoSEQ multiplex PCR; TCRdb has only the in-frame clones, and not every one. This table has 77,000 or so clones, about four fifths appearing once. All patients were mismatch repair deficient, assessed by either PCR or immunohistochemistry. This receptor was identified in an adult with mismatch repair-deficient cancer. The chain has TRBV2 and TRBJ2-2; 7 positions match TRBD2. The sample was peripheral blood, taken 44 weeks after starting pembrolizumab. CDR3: CASSRGTTHTGELFF. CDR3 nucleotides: TGTGCCAGCAGTCGCGGGACTACCCACACCGGGGAGCTGTTTTTT.